Listed below are T cell receptor beta chains from one sample, sequenced in a study of response to subunit inactivated influenza vaccine. MiXCR was run by TCRdb on the RT-PCR reads, yielding one entry per CDR3 protein. The data contain about 780,000 distinct CDR3 sequences, approximately 17% of them seen just once; the ten biggest clones take up about a tenth. The sequencing here drew on PBMCs from blood, taken 5 to 6 days after vaccination. The receptors shown here come from a man aged 45 to 65 who received an inactivated influenza vaccine. Each CDR3 is given with its conserved first and last residue. Fields, in order: V gene, J gene, D gene, clone size, CDR3 protein, CDR3 DNA. A D gene is named only where the DNA matches it firmly. Clone size is stated in some rows and not others, as once, few, many or a class when expanded.

v_call: TRBV30; j_call: TRBJ2-1; d_call: -; clone_size: many; cdr3_aa: CAWSVLDAGRVF; cdr3_nt: TGTGCCTGGAGTGTTTTGGACGCTGGACGGGTCTTC
v_call: TRBV28; j_call: TRBJ2-7; d_call: -; clone_size: -; cdr3_aa: CASGGQGLGRSYEQYF; cdr3_nt: TGTGCCAGCGGGGGACAAGGATTGGGTCGGAGCTACGAGCAGTACTTC
v_call: TRBV10-3; j_call: TRBJ2-5; d_call: -; clone_size: once; cdr3_aa: CAISEKGPRETQYF; cdr3_nt: TGTGCCATCAGTGAGAAGGGACCAAGGGAGACCCAGTACTTC
v_call: TRBV5-1; j_call: TRBJ1-5; d_call: TRBD1; clone_size: few; cdr3_aa: CASKQGDNQPQHF; cdr3_nt: TGCGCCAGCAAACAGGGGGACAATCAGCCCCAGCATTTT
v_call: TRBV4-2; j_call: TRBJ2-7; d_call: -; clone_size: -; cdr3_aa: CASSPTQTQTYEQYF; cdr3_nt: TGTGCCAGCAGCCCGACTCAGACACAGACCTACGAGCAGTACTTC
v_call: TRBV29-1; j_call: TRBJ1-1; d_call: -; clone_size: few; cdr3_aa: CSVEGRSMNTEAFF; cdr3_nt: TGCAGCGTTGAGGGCAGGAGCATGAACACTGAAGCTTTCTTT
v_call: TRBV6-5; j_call: TRBJ1-5; d_call: -; clone_size: few; cdr3_aa: CASRSSGTTQPQHF; cdr3_nt: TGTGCCAGCAGGTCCTCCGGGACAACGCAGCCCCAGCATTTT
v_call: TRBV28; j_call: TRBJ2-7; d_call: -; clone_size: -; cdr3_aa: CASTRTGTNIYEQYF; cdr3_nt: TGTGCCAGCACCCGAACCGGGACCAATATCTACGAGCAGTACTTC
v_call: TRBV7-9; j_call: TRBJ2-1; d_call: TRBD2; clone_size: few; cdr3_aa: CASSKAGLAGGHEQFF; cdr3_nt: TGTGCCAGCAGCAAAGCAGGACTAGCGGGGGGGCATGAGCAGTTCTTC
v_call: TRBV12-3/TRBV12-4; j_call: TRBJ1-6; d_call: -; clone_size: few; cdr3_aa: CASRPGTDYSPLHF; cdr3_nt: TGTGCCAGCAGACCCGGGACTGATTATTCACCCCTCCACTTT
v_call: TRBV4-1; j_call: TRBJ2-2; d_call: -; clone_size: few; cdr3_aa: CASSQEVEVTGELFF; cdr3_nt: TGCGCCAGCAGCCAAGAAGTGGAGGTAACCGGGGAGCTGTTTTTT
v_call: TRBV12-3/TRBV12-4; j_call: TRBJ1-6; d_call: -; clone_size: -; cdr3_aa: CASIGANSPLHF; cdr3_nt: TGTGCCAGCATCGGGGCAAATTCACCCCTCCACTTT
v_call: TRBV2; j_call: TRBJ2-7; d_call: -; clone_size: -; cdr3_aa: CASSVVPLREQYF; cdr3_nt: TGTGCCAGCAGTGTGGTTCCCCTCCGCGAGCAGTACTTC
v_call: TRBV6-2/TRBV6-3; j_call: TRBJ2-6; d_call: -; clone_size: -; cdr3_aa: CAIGQLYVLTF; cdr3_nt: TGTGCCATCGGACAGCTCTATGTCCTGACTTTC
v_call: TRBV10-2; j_call: TRBJ2-1; d_call: -; clone_size: many; cdr3_aa: CASSRPGDNEQFF; cdr3_nt: TGCGCCAGCAGCCGCCCAGGGGACAATGAGCAGTTCTTC
v_call: TRBV5-6; j_call: TRBJ2-3; d_call: TRBD1; clone_size: -; cdr3_aa: CASSYGTGGAWDTRTDTQYF; cdr3_nt: TGTGCCAGCAGCTATGGGACAGGGGGCGCGTGGGATACAAGGACAGATACGCAGTATTTT
v_call: TRBV4-1; j_call: TRBJ2-3; d_call: -; clone_size: many; cdr3_aa: CASSQVTAGAQYF; cdr3_nt: TGCGCCAGCAGCCAAGTGACGGCAGGGGCGCAGTATTTT
v_call: TRBV12-3/TRBV12-4; j_call: TRBJ1-6; d_call: -; clone_size: -; cdr3_aa: CASSFQGHNSPLHF; cdr3_nt: TGTGCCAGCAGTTTTCAGGGGCATAATTCACCCCTCCACTTT
v_call: TRBV12-3/TRBV12-4; j_call: TRBJ2-1; d_call: -; clone_size: -; cdr3_aa: CASSLWDGNEQFF; cdr3_nt: TGTGCCAGCAGTTTATGGGACGGCAATGAGCAGTTCTTC
v_call: TRBV10-3; j_call: TRBJ2-2; d_call: TRBD2; clone_size: -; cdr3_aa: CAISELLAGVTGELFF; cdr3_nt: TGTGCCATCAGTGAGTTACTAGCGGGAGTTACCGGGGAGCTGTTTTTT
v_call: TRBV5-6; j_call: TRBJ2-1; d_call: -; clone_size: few; cdr3_aa: CASSYGGSFEQFF; cdr3_nt: TGTGCCAGCAGCTACGGAGGGAGCTTTGAGCAGTTCTTC
v_call: TRBV20-1; j_call: TRBJ1-5; d_call: -; clone_size: few; cdr3_aa: CSALAQTFYSNQPQHF; cdr3_nt: TGCAGTGCCTTGGCACAGACGTTTTATAGCAATCAGCCCCAGCATTTT
v_call: TRBV20-1; j_call: TRBJ2-5; d_call: TRBD1; clone_size: -; cdr3_aa: CSASWTGVTETQYF; cdr3_nt: TGCAGTGCTAGTTGGACAGGGGTCACAGAGACCCAGTACTTC
v_call: TRBV10-2; j_call: TRBJ1-6; d_call: -; clone_size: many; cdr3_aa: CASSEFKGYSPLHF; cdr3_nt: TGCGCCAGCAGTGAGTTCAAGGGGTATTCACCCCTCCACTTT
v_call: TRBV7-8; j_call: TRBJ1-2; d_call: -; clone_size: few; cdr3_aa: CASSPRGGAGIGYTF; cdr3_nt: TGTGCCAGCAGCCCAAGAGGGGGGGCAGGAATTGGCTACACCTTC
v_call: TRBV29-1; j_call: TRBJ2-3; d_call: TRBD1; clone_size: -; cdr3_aa: CSVERDRIDTQYF; cdr3_nt: TGCAGCGTTGAAAGGGACAGAATAGATACGCAGTATTTT
v_call: TRBV12-3/TRBV12-4; j_call: TRBJ2-1; d_call: -; clone_size: -; cdr3_aa: CASNLYGAASYNEQFF; cdr3_nt: TGTGCCAGCAACCTATACGGGGCTGCCTCCTACAATGAGCAGTTCTTC
v_call: TRBV12-3/TRBV12-4; j_call: TRBJ2-7; d_call: TRBD2; clone_size: -; cdr3_aa: CASSPNSGMGDEQYF; cdr3_nt: TGTGCCAGCAGCCCCAATAGCGGGATGGGGGACGAGCAGTACTTC
v_call: TRBV12-3/TRBV12-4; j_call: TRBJ2-5; d_call: -; clone_size: many; cdr3_aa: CASSLTGRDGNQYF; cdr3_nt: TGTGCCAGCAGTTTGACAGGGCGGGATGGGAACCAGTACTTC
v_call: TRBV11-2; j_call: TRBJ2-7; d_call: TRBD2; clone_size: -; cdr3_aa: CASSLGLPGGKGNEQYF; cdr3_nt: TGTGCCAGCAGCTTAGGTCTTCCCGGGGGGAAGGGGAACGAGCAGTACTTC
v_call: TRBV7-9; j_call: TRBJ2-5; d_call: -; clone_size: -; cdr3_aa: CASSFSSGIETQYF; cdr3_nt: TGTGCCAGCAGTTTTAGTTCAGGGATAGAGACCCAGTACTTC
v_call: TRBV11-2; j_call: TRBJ1-4; d_call: -; clone_size: few; cdr3_aa: CASSSAGVEKLFF; cdr3_nt: TGTGCCAGCAGCTCGGCCGGGGTCGAAAAACTGTTTTTT
v_call: TRBV20-1; j_call: TRBJ1-5; d_call: -; clone_size: many; cdr3_aa: CSARGLSNQPQHF; cdr3_nt: TGCAGTGCTAGAGGTCTTAGCAATCAGCCCCAGCATTTT
v_call: TRBV4-3; j_call: TRBJ2-4; d_call: -; clone_size: -; cdr3_aa: CASSQEKGPKNIQYF; cdr3_nt: TGCGCCAGCAGCCAAGAAAAGGGACCCAAAAACATTCAGTACTTC
v_call: TRBV20-1; j_call: TRBJ2-5; d_call: TRBD1; clone_size: -; cdr3_aa: CSARDQGQGARETQYF; cdr3_nt: TGCAGTGCTAGAGATCAGGGACAGGGGGCTAGAGAGACCCAGTACTTC
v_call: TRBV18; j_call: TRBJ2-5; d_call: -; clone_size: many; cdr3_aa: CASSPGPAETQYF; cdr3_nt: TGTGCCAGCTCACCAGGGCCAGCAGAGACCCAGTACTTC
v_call: TRBV4-1; j_call: TRBJ2-7; d_call: TRBD1; clone_size: -; cdr3_aa: CASSRTGMGSYEQYF; cdr3_nt: TGCGCCAGCAGCCGGACAGGGATGGGCTCCTACGAGCAGTACTTC
v_call: TRBV18; j_call: TRBJ1-2; d_call: -; clone_size: many; cdr3_aa: CASSPGRQDNGYTF; cdr3_nt: TGTGCCAGCTCACCGGGGAGACAGGACAATGGCTACACCTTC
v_call: TRBV2; j_call: TRBJ1-1; d_call: TRBD1; clone_size: few; cdr3_aa: CASSDATGDRAFF; cdr3_nt: TGTGCCAGCAGTGATGCGACAGGGGACAGAGCTTTCTTT
v_call: TRBV29-1; j_call: TRBJ2-1; d_call: -; clone_size: few; cdr3_aa: CSVESGRQFF; cdr3_nt: TGCAGCGTTGAATCCGGTAGGCAGTTCTTC
v_call: TRBV6-1; j_call: TRBJ2-6; d_call: TRBD1; clone_size: -; cdr3_aa: CASLGQGVSGANVLTF; cdr3_nt: TGTGCCAGCCTGGGACAGGGAGTGAGTGGGGCCAACGTCCTGACTTTC